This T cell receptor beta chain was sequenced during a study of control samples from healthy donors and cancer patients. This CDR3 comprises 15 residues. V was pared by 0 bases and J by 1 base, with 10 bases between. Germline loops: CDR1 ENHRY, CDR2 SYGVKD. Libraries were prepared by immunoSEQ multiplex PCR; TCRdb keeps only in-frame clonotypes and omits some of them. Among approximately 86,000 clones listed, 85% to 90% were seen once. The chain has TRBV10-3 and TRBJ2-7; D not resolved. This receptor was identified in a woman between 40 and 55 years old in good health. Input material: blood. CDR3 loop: CAISESNPVSYEQYF. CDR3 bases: TGTGCCATCAGTGAGTCGAACCCGGTGTCCTACGAGCAGTACTTC.